This T cell receptor (beta chain) originates from a study of T cells in Graves' hyperthyroidism and ophthalmopathy. TCR beta CDR3 sequences were amplified from RNA transcripts. HTBI primers were employed in a first-round RT-PCR of the TCR CDR3. TCRdb fed the multiplex PCR reads into MiXCR, producing one record per CDR3 protein. The data show approximately 430,000 distinct CDR3 sequences, about 14% seen once. Ophthalmopathy patients all had a Clinical Activity Score of at least 3, a NOSPECS grade of at least 4 and disease under 3 months old. In making diagnoses, clinical symptoms, serum thyroxine and TRAb, thyroid ultrasound and orbital computed tomography were all used. This clonotype was found many times. Antigen: not known. Germline V gives CDR1 SGHVS, CDR2 FQNEAQ. This CDR3 spans 16 amino acids. J lost 8 bases, V lost 5 bases, and 8 bases had no gene match. Broader study findings: Blood also contained most expanded thyroid clonotypes above 0.001. Patients with ophthalmopathy were separated from those with stable hyperthyroidism by a 13 V-J model.

Sequenced input: blood. The chain employs TRBV7-8 and TRBJ2-1; 14 bases are shared with TRBD2. The TCR was taken from a man younger than 35 with Graves' ophthalmopathy. The CDR3 DNA sequence: TGTGCCAGCAGCCCCCAGGGACTAGCGGGAGCCGATGAGCAGTTCTTC. Translating gives CASSPQGLAGADEQFF.